The 25 T cell receptor beta chains listed next were all sequenced from one sample in a study of blood T cell repertoires in COVID-19. Some clones are missing from TCRdb's copy, which holds only in-frame ones; the method was immunoSEQ multiplex PCR. The sample consists of approximately 210,000 clones, about four fifths of them appearing once. Sequencing input: PBMCs or T cells enriched from blood (not recorded which). The source of these receptors is a woman aged 60-75 years who had recovered from COVID-19.

J is TRBJ1-3 and V is TRBV6-5, with TRBD1 as a possible D gene (5 bases). Per germline, CDR1 MNHEY and CDR2 SVGAGI. Trimming removed 6 bases from V and 5 bases from J, with 14 bases in between. The CDR3 runs to 14 residues. The CDR3 loop is CASSPGGVRNTIYF. The CDR3 region has the DNA TGTGCCAGCAGCCCGGGGGGGGTCCGAAACACCATATATTTT.

The V gene is TRBV10-3, the J gene TRBJ1-5; D is undetermined. Germline values: CDR1 ENHRY, CDR2 SYGVKD. This CDR3 contains 14 residues. V was pared by 4 bases and J by 3 bases, with 10 bases between. CDR3 bases: TGTGCCATCAGTGGTGGAGAGACCAATCAGCCCCAGCATTTT. Residues: CAISGGETNQPQHF.

The chain employs TRBV20-1 and TRBJ2-1; D might be TRBD1 (6 bases). Trimming shortened V by 3 bases and J by 4 bases, and 13 bases separated the two germline ends. CDR1 is DFQATT and CDR2 is SNEGSKA in the germline V gene (reference sequence). The CDR3 length is 14 residues. CDR3 residues: CSASREGTYNEQFF. The CDR3 DNA follows: TGCAGTGCTAGTAGAGAAGGGACATACAATGAGCAGTTCTTC.

This clone was seen once. The V and J genes are TRBV5-1 and TRBJ2-2, with a possible D match to TRBD2 (6 bases). Trimming removed 7 bases from V and 0 bases from J, with 16 bases in between. Germline V gene lookup returns CDR1 SGHRS and CDR2 YFSETQ. The CDR3 sequence is 16 residues long. CDR3 region: CASRRLGGPNTGELFF. In nucleotides, the CDR3 is TGCGCCAGCCGCCGTTTGGGGGGACCGAACACCGGGGAGCTGTTTTTT. Filled out from reference TRBV5-1 and TRBJ2-2, the complete variable domain reads KAGVTQTPRYLIKTRGQQVTLSCSPISGHRSVSWYQQTPGQGLQFLFEYFSETQRNKGNFPGRFSGRQFSNSRSEMNVSTLELGDSALYLCASRRLGGPNTGELFFGEGSRLTVL.

V and J are TRBV7-2 and TRBJ1-5; 9 bases map to TRBD1. J gave up 2 bases and V 5 bases, and 1 base lay outside the gene matches. From germline, CDR1 is SGHTA and CDR2 FQGNSA. The CDR3 is 14 amino acids. CDR3 protein: CASSRDRGNQPQHF. As DNA, the CDR3 is TGTGCCAGCAGCAGGGACAGGGGCAATCAGCCCCAGCATTTT.

This rearrangement joins TRBV2 to TRBJ2-3; TRBD2 matches at 12 bases. The germline V gene has CDR1 SNHLY and CDR2 FYNNEI. CDR3 length: 18 amino acids. J lost 5 bases, V lost 3 bases, and 12 bases had no gene match. CDR3 loop: CASSDLAGGLVAGDTQYF. The CDR3 coding sequence is TGTGCCAGCAGTGACCTAGCGGGGGGGCTGGTGGCAGGAGATACGCAGTATTTT.

This clone was seen once. The chain uses TRBV4-2 and TRBJ1-4; D possibly corresponds to TRBD1 (5 bases). The germline gives CDR1 LGHNA, CDR2 YNFKEQ. V shed 1 base and J shed 7 bases, with 16 bases lying between them. This CDR3 comprises 16 residues. The CDR3 here is CASSQGAGGVSEKLFF. The CDR3 bases are TGTGCCAGCAGCCAAGGGGCCGGGGGGGTCTCTGAAAAACTGTTTTTT.

V and J are TRBV10-3 and TRBJ1-1, with 7 nucleotides matching TRBD1. J lost 3 bases, V lost 0 bases, and 13 bases had no gene match. Germline CDR1 reads ENHRY; CDR2 reads SYGVKD. This CDR3 region has 18 residues. As DNA, the CDR3 is TGTGCCATCAGTGAGTCAGGAGTGTGGGGACAGAGTGACACTGAAGCTTTCTTT. It translates to CAISESGVWGQSDTEAFF.

This clone was recorded once. The chain uses TRBV11-3 and TRBJ2-3, with TRBD2 matching over 10 bases. CDR3 length: 15 amino acids. Germline V lookup: CDR1 SGHNT, CDR2 YENEEA. V was clipped by 5 bases and J by 2 bases; unmatched bases: 4. CDR3 coding DNA: TGTGCCAGCAGCCCGACTAGCGGGTTCACAGATACGCAGTATTTT. Its protein is CASSPTSGFTDTQYF.

The chain has TRBV5-3 and TRBJ1-3; TRBD1 aligns across 8 bases. TRBV5-3 falls under the ORF class, with uncertain function. The CDR3 has 15 amino acids. V lost 3 bases and J lost 1; bases outside the gene matches: 3. The CDR3 DNA follows: TGTGCCAGAAGCTACCGGACAGGGTCTGGAAACACCATATATTTT. Its protein is CARSYRTGSGNTIYF.

The chain links TRBV5-4 to TRBJ1-2; TRBD1 matches 7 bases. J was trimmed by 1 base and V by 4 bases; bases with no gene match: 4. CDR1 is SGHNT, CDR2 YYREEE, per germline (reference sequence). The CDR3 extends over 14 amino acids. The DNA of the CDR3 is TGTGCCAGCAGCGCGACAGGGCTTAACTATGGCTACACCTTC. Its protein product is CASSATGLNYGYTF.

This clone was seen a few times. V and J are TRBV7-8 and TRBJ1-3; 7 bases are a match to TRBD1. Germline V gives CDR1 SGHVS, CDR2 FQNEAQ. After removal of 4 bases from V and 0 bases from J, the junction contained 0 bases not matched to a gene. This CDR3 spans 14 amino acids. CDR3 sequence reads: CASSYRGSGNTIYF. The CDR3 region has the DNA TGTGCCAGCAGCTACAGGGGCTCTGGAAACACCATATATTTT.

V and J are TRBV12-5 and TRBJ2-7; D possibly corresponds to TRBD1 (5 bases). Germline CDR1 reads LGHNT; CDR2 reads FRNRAP. The germline V and J ends were trimmed by 0 bases and 5 bases, with 11 bases remaining between them. This CDR3 is 14 amino acids long. The CDR3 region has the DNA TGTGCTAGTGGTTTGGTGCCGGTAGGGGACGAGCAGTACTTC. Protein product: CASGLVPVGDEQYF.

This clone has just one count. The chain links TRBV27 to TRBJ2-2, with no clear D. This CDR3 spans 14 amino acids. Trimming shortened V by 5 bases and J by 7 bases, and 14 bases separated the two germline ends. The germline CDR1 and CDR2 sequences are MNHEY and SMNVEV (reference sequence). This CDR3 reads CASSALPENGELFF. DNA for the CDR3: TGTGCCAGCAGTGCTCTCCCTGAGAACGGGGAGCTGTTTTTT.

This clone was detected once. The chain joins TRBV5-4 to TRBJ2-3; tentatively, D is TRBD2 (6 bases). The CDR3 extends over 13 amino acids. Trimming stripped 2 bases from V and 4 bases from J, with 8 bases between. Germline CDR1 is SGHNT and CDR2 is YYREEE (reference sequence). CDR3 protein: CASSFSGSDTQYF. The CDR3 nucleotides are TGTGCCAGCAGCTTTAGCGGCTCAGATACGCAGTATTTT.

This clone showed up just once. A clone one base away is much larger, so this may be a read error. The same CDR3 can be traced to other DNA sequences in this sample. The CDR3 DNA reads TGTGCCAGCAGCCCGGGACAGGGGACCTACGAGCAGTACTTC. Translation gives CASSPGQGTYEQYF. The chain combines TRBV4-2 with TRBJ2-7; 10 bases match TRBD1. The CDR3 is 14 residues long. In germline, CDR1 is LGHNA, CDR2 YNFKEQ. Germline trimming cut 4 bases from V and 2 bases from J; bases unmatched to any gene: 2.

This rearrangement joins TRBV3-1 (or the pseudogene TRBV3-2) to TRBJ1-3; the match to TRBD1 covers 9 bases. From germline, CDR1 is LGHDT and CDR2 YNNKEL (reference sequence). The CDR3 spans 14 residues. After removal of 3 bases from V and 16 bases from J, the junction contained 13 bases not matched to a gene. DNA of the CDR3: TGTGCCAGCAGCCACCCGGGGACAGGGCGAATTAAGTATTTT. The encoded protein is CASSHPGTGRIKYF.

This clone was seen ten or more times. The rearrangement links TRBV11-2 to TRBJ2-1; 9 nucleotides agree with TRBD2. The junction had 8 bases not matched to a gene; V was cut back by 1 base and J by 4 bases. The V gene's germline CDR1 is SGHAT and CDR2 FQNNGV. The CDR3 has 17 residues. The CDR3 here is CASSLGSGSSGYNEQFF. For the CDR3, the DNA is TGTGCCAGCAGCTTAGGTAGCGGGAGTTCGGGTTACAATGAGCAGTTCTTC.

The chain couples TRBV19 to TRBJ1-3, with D tentatively TRBD1 (5 bases). V was pared by 3 bases and J by 7 bases, with 13 bases between. Germline CDR1 reads LNHDA; CDR2 reads SQIVND (reference sequence). The CDR3 runs to 14 residues. The CDR3: CASSIGRVRNTIYF. CDR3 in DNA: TGTGCCAGTAGTATTGGCAGGGTCCGCAACACCATATATTTT. Variable domain in full (rest from reference TRBV19 and TRBJ1-3): DGGITQSPKYLFRKEGQNVTLSCEQNLNHDAMYWYRQDPGQGLRLIYYSQIVNDFQKGDIAEGYSVSREKKESFPLTVTSAQKNPTAFYLCASSIGRVRNTIYFGEGSWLTVV.

The CDR3 nucleotides are TGTGCCAGCAGCTCCGGATGGGAGGCAAGGGGAGCTTTCTTT. It encodes CASSSGWEARGAFF. The rearrangement joins TRBV16 to TRBJ1-1; a possible D gene is TRBD1 (5 bases). Looked up from germline, CDR1 is KGHSY and CDR2 is FQNENV. Trimming pared 5 bases from V and 10 bases from J, leaving 20 bases between. This CDR3 is 14 amino acids long.

The V gene is TRBV2, the J gene TRBJ2-5, with unresolved D. CDR1 is SNHLY and CDR2 is FYNNEI in the germline V gene. Trimming stripped 7 bases from V and 4 bases from J, with 7 bases between. The CDR3 runs 11 residues. CDR3 DNA sequence: TGTGCCAGCACTCTACGAGAGACCCAGTACTTC. Translated, it gives CASTLRETQYF.

The rearrangement links TRBV21-1 to TRBJ1-5; the table's D call of TRBD1 was not tested on the DNA. TRBV21-1 is listed as a pseudogene. This CDR3 has 15 amino acids. CDR3 sequence: CGDRDRGLVGQPQHF. CDR3 DNA: TGCGGGGACCGGGACAGGGGGCTAGTTGGACAGCCCCAGCATTTT.

The CDR3 loop reads CASSLVRGDKEYQETQYF. For the CDR3, the DNA is TGCGCCAGCAGCTTGGTTAGAGGGGACAAGGAGTACCAAGAGACCCAGTACTTC. V usage is TRBV5-1 and J usage is TRBJ2-5; D might be TRBD1 (6 bases). Trimming removed 0 bases at V and 0 bases at J, with 18 bases between. The CDR3 has 18 residues. The germline V gene encodes CDR1 SGHRS and CDR2 YFSETQ.

This chain joins TRBV6-5 and TRBJ1-1; 7 bases match TRBD1. Germline loops: CDR1 MNHEY, CDR2 SVGAGI. The CDR3 loop spans 14 amino acids. The J segment lost 5 bases and the V segment lost 6 bases, leaving 9 bases of the junction unmatched. CDR3 coding DNA: TGTGCCAGCAGCCCGGGACAGCCTGGGACTGAAGCTTTCTTT. Protein sequence: CASSPGQPGTEAFF.

This clone was observed once. The V call is TRBV15, the J call TRBJ1-1; 10 bases line up with TRBD1. With V trimmed by 0 bases and J by 5 bases, 9 bases remained unmatched. This CDR3 spans 17 amino acids. CDR1 and CDR2 from the germline V gene are LNHNV and YYDKDF (reference sequence). As DNA, the CDR3 is TGTGCCACCAGCAGAGATTTGTACGGGACAGGGGATACTGAAGCTTTCTTT. It is translated as CATSRDLYGTGDTEAFF.